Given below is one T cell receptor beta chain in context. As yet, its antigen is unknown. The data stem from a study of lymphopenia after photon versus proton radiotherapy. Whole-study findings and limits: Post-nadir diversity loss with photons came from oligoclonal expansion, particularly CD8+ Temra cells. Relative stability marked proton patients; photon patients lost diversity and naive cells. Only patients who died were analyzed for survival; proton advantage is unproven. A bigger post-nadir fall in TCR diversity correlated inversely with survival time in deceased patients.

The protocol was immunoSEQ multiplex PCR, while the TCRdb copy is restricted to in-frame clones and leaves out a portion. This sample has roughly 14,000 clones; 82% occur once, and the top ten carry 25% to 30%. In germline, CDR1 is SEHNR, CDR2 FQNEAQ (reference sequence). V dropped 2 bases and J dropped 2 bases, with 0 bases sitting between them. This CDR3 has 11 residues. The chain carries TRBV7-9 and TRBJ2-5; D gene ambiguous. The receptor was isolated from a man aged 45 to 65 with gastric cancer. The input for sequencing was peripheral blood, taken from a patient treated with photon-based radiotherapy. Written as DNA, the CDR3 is TGTGCCAGCAGCTTACAAGAGACCCAGTACTTC. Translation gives CASSLQETQYF.